These T cell receptor beta chains were read from a single sample in a study of neoadjuvant nivolumab and ipilimumab in lung cancer. Data came from immunoSEQ multiplex PCR; TCRdb stores just in-frame clones and leaves some out. The sample records 5,500 to 8,500 clones, 75% to 90% being singletons. The sample consisted of tumor tissue, taken after neoadjuvant nivolumab, alone or with ipilimumab, at or shortly before surgery. The receptor set was obtained from an adult with non-small cell lung cancer. The CDR3 runs from the conserved cysteine through the conserved F or W. The order of the fields is CDR3 DNA, CDR3 protein, D gene, J gene, V gene, clone size. D genes are given only for firm matches. Clone size is not always given. Where it is, it says once, few, many or a class for expanded clones.

TGTGCCAGCAGCCATGGACAGGGTTCGAGGGAGCAGTACTTC | CASSHGQGSREQYF | TRBD1 | TRBJ2-7 | TRBV11-3 | -
TGCGCCAGCAGCCTGACAGGGGTCGCAGATACGCAGTATTTT | CASSLTGVADTQYF | TRBD1 | TRBJ2-3 | TRBV5-1 | -
TGCGCCAGCAGCTTGGCCGTGGGGGCTGGGGCCAACGTCCTGACTTTC | CASSLAVGAGANVLTF | - | TRBJ2-6 | TRBV5-1 | few
TGCGCCAGCAGCTTGACTAGCGGGAGCCTTAGGAATGAGCAGTTCTTC | CASSLTSGSLRNEQFF | TRBD2 | TRBJ2-1 | TRBV5-1 | -
TGTGCCAGCAGCCTTCCTCCGGGGGAAAAACTGTTTTTT | CASSLPPGEKLFF | - | TRBJ1-4 | TRBV7-9 | few
TGCGCCAGCAGCCAAGCTTTGCGGGCGCGCTCCTACAATGAGCAGTTCTTC | CASSQALRARSYNEQFF | - | TRBJ2-1 | TRBV4-3 | -
TGTGCCAGCAGCTTATGGGGGGATTCACCCCTCCACTTT | CASSLWGDSPLHF | - | TRBJ1-6 | TRBV7-6 | few
TGTGCCAGCAACCTAGACAGCTCCTACGAGCAGTACTTC | CASNLDSSYEQYF | - | TRBJ2-7 | TRBV5-6 | -
TGTGCCAGCAGTGAAGCAGGGCAGGGCTACGAGCAGTACTTC | CASSEAGQGYEQYF | - | TRBJ2-7 | TRBV6-1 | -
TGTGCCAGCAGCTTCCAGGGGGGATCTATATACGAGCAGTACTTC | CASSFQGGSIYEQYF | - | TRBJ2-7 | TRBV5-6 | -
TGCGCCAGTAGCAAGGGGACAGGGGGCCGGAGCACCGGGGAGCTGTTTTTT | CASSKGTGGRSTGELFF | TRBD1 | TRBJ2-2 | TRBV5-1 | -
TGTGCCAGAAGCTTGAGTTCTGCCTCTACCACTGAAGCTTTCTTT | CARSLSSASTTEAFF | - | TRBJ1-1 | TRBV5-3 | -
TGTGCCAGCAGCTTCTGGGGGCGACCGGACAGGGTTGAGGATGAGCAGTTCTTC | CASSFWGRPDRVEDEQFF | TRBD1 | TRBJ2-1 | TRBV7-8 | -
TGCGCCAGCACCATCGCCGGGGACGGACAAAGGCAGTATTTT | CASTIAGDGQRQYF | - | TRBJ2-3 | TRBV5-1 | -
TGCGCCAGCAGCCTCAGGGGGGAAAACACCGGGGAGCTGTTTTTT | CASSLRGENTGELFF | - | TRBJ2-2 | TRBV5-1 | -
TGTGCCAGCTCACCAAGAGTAAAAGAGGAAGCTTTCTTT | CASSPRVKEEAFF | - | TRBJ1-1 | TRBV18 | -
TGTGCCAGCAGGCTGGGGTCCGACAATGAGCAGTTCTTC | CASRLGSDNEQFF | - | TRBJ2-1 | TRBV6-1 | -
TGCGCCAGCAGCCAAGACGTGCTGGGACAGGTAACAGCGAAGAACTTC | CASSQDVLGQVTAKNF | TRBD1 | TRBJ2-7 | TRBV4-1 | -
TGTGCCAGCAGTCCCCGGGGAGCCTCCTACGAGCAGTACTTC | CASSPRGASYEQYF | - | TRBJ2-7 | TRBV5-5 | -
TGCGCCAGCAGCTTGGGACTAGCGGGGACAGATACGCAGTATTTT | CASSLGLAGTDTQYF | TRBD2 | TRBJ2-3 | TRBV5-1 | -
TGTGCCACCAAGGAGACAGGGGAAAATTCACCCCTCCACTTT | CATKETGENSPLHF | TRBD1 | TRBJ1-6 | TRBV10-3 | -
TGCGCCAGCAGCTTGGCCTCGGCGCCCCACGAGCAGTACTTC | CASSLASAPHEQYF | - | TRBJ2-7 | TRBV5-1 | -
TGTGCCAGCAGTTGGGGCAGCCGAAACACTGAAGCTTTCTTT | CASSWGSRNTEAFF | - | TRBJ1-1 | TRBV6-5 | -
TGTGCCAGCAGACCCGGACTAGCTGAAGAGACCCAGTACTTC | CASRPGLAEETQYF | TRBD2 | TRBJ2-5 | TRBV5-6 | -
TGCGCCAGCAGCCAAGGCCACGGGAGGCCCTACGAGCAGTACTTC | CASSQGHGRPYEQYF | TRBD2 | TRBJ2-7 | TRBV4-1 | few
TGTGCCAGCAGTTCCCTCGGGGGGCGTCCCTACGAGCAGTACTTC | CASSSLGGRPYEQYF | - | TRBJ2-7 | TRBV7-9 | -
TGTGCCAGCCAAGTCCCCCCCAGCTATGGCTACACCTTC | CASQVPPSYGYTF | - | TRBJ1-2 | TRBV7-9 | -